This T cell receptor (beta chain) derives from a study of Ad26.COV2.S vaccination and SARS-CoV-2 variants. General observations from the study: The authors reported substantial breadth in spike-specific CD8+ and CD4+ T cell responses after vaccination. Vaccine and placebo groups showed comparable non-spike TCR breadth. Placebo recipients had lower spike-specific TCR breadth than vaccine recipients.

As concerns this clone: Its target is unknown.

This CDR3 region has 16 residues. Germline CDR1 reads SGHVS; CDR2 reads FQNEAQ. Trimming removed 3 bases from V and 2 bases from J; junction bases left unmatched: 7. Data came from immunoSEQ multiplex PCR; TCRdb stores just in-frame clones and leaves some out. The table has over 110,000 clones, 80% to 90% seen once. Sequencing used peripheral blood, obtained after recovery from COVID-19. The chain carries TRBV7-8 and TRBJ2-3; 8 bases are shared with TRBD2. The TCR originated in a human donor who had recovered from COVID-19. The CDR3 region has the DNA TGTGCCAGCAGCTTCTTTAGCGGGGAAGTCACAGATACGCAGTATTTT. Encoded protein: CASSFFSGEVTDTQYF.